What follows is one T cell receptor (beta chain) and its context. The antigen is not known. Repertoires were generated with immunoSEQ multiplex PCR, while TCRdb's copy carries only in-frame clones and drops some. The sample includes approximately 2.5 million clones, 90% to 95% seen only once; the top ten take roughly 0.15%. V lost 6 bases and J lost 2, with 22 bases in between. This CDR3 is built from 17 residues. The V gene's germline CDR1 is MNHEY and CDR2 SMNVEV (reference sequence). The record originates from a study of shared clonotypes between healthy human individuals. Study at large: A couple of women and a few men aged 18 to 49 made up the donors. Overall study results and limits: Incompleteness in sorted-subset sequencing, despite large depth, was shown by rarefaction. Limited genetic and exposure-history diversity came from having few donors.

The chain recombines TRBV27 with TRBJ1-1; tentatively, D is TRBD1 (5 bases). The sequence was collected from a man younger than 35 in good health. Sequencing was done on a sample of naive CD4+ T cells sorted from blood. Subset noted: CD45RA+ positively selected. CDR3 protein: CASRSSPWVQGNTEAFF. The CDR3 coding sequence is TGTGCCAGCAGATCCTCTCCTTGGGTCCAGGGCAACACTGAAGCTTTCTTT.